The source of this T cell receptor beta chain is a study of OX40 agonist ivuxolimab in advanced cancers. Study-wide context: Ivuxolimab was an agonistic, fully human IgG2 monoclonal antibody directed against OX40 (CD134), a costimulatory receptor. Of the 50 to 55 patients in dose escalation, about 20 had hepatocellular carcinoma, some 15 had melanoma, 9 had renal cell carcinoma and 9 had head and neck cancer. The paper reports the monotherapy dose-escalation portion (N ≈ 52 patients) of the phase I ivuxolimab trial. Peripheral TCRbeta sequencing was intended to test whether TCR sequence diversity was altered and clonal T-cell expansion was caused by ivuxolimab. Patients were allowed to have had prior anti-PD-1, anti-PD-L1 or anti-CTLA-4 therapy, and roughly two fifths of the dose-escalation patients had been treated with checkpoint inhibitors. Three dose-escalation patients achieved partial responses, one with hepatocellular carcinoma and two with cutaneous melanoma. Intravenous ivuxolimab was administered to patients every 2 weeks at six dose levels: 0.01, 0.1, 0.3, 1.5, 3 and 10 mg/kg. A male proportion of approximately 83% and a mean age of roughly 58 years, ranging from about 23 to 90, were recorded for the dose-escalation cohort.

Genomic DNA was extracted from sorted cells for sequencing of the TCRbeta CDR3 region. The immunoSEQ Assay was used for sequencing of TCRbeta CDR3 regions. TCRdb re-hosts the immuneACCESS table, in-frame sequences only. Its copies lack some clones; in the studies checked, an unresolved V gene accounts for under half of them, and the cause for the rest is not known. The sample table lists about 94,000 clones, roughly 87% of them with a count of one. The leading ten clones occupy under 0.35% of the sample. The trial excluded patients who had a history of autoimmune disease or were on systemic immunosuppression. Peripheral blood for TCR sequencing was collected from all dose cohorts at baseline, on cycle 4 day 1, and on cycle 7 day 1. The samples were drawn from a first-in-human, open-label, multicenter phase I dose-escalation trial of ivuxolimab. Adults with locally advanced or metastatic melanoma, renal cell carcinoma, hepatocellular carcinoma or head and neck squamous cell carcinoma were enrolled in the trial. Before TCR sequencing, CD4+ and CD8+ T cells were separately sorted from peripheral blood.

V loses 6 bases of germline sequence and J loses 3 bases, and the interval between the two ends is 12 bases. CDR1 and CDR2 were assigned from the germline V gene (reference sequence) as LNHDA and SQIVND. The CDR3, cysteine through phenylalanine, is 13 amino acids long. Here the CDR3 DNA is all that survives: 39 bases in frame from base 1. Worth noting for this clone: Its antigen is not yet known. No base quality values were provided; no much bigger clone lies one nucleotide off.

Here is what the overall study found, with its caveats: Antigen specificity was not determined for the clonally expanded peripheral T cells. After ivuxolimab, more expanded clones were found on average in CD8+ T cells than in CD4+ T cells. At doses from 0.1 to 3.0 mg/kg, clonal expansion was seen in both CD4+ and CD8+ blood T cells between baseline and week 6. Low levels of normalized T-cell clonal expansion were also seen in some patients who did not respond. Partial responders in the 0.1-3.0 mg/kg groups had among the lowest normalized peripheral clonal expansion, especially among CD8+ T cells.

This specimen consisted of CD4+ or CD8+ T cells sorted from blood, obtained in a trial of the OX40 agonist ivuxolimab. The chain couples TRBV19 to TRBJ2-7; 6 matching bases give a weak D call of TRBD2. The origin of this receptor is an adult with an advanced solid tumor such as melanoma, head and neck, liver or kidney cancer. The CDR3 amino acid sequence is: CASSRREDYEQYF. In nucleotides, the sequence is TGTGCCAGTAGCCGCAGGGAGGACTACGAGCAGTACTTC.